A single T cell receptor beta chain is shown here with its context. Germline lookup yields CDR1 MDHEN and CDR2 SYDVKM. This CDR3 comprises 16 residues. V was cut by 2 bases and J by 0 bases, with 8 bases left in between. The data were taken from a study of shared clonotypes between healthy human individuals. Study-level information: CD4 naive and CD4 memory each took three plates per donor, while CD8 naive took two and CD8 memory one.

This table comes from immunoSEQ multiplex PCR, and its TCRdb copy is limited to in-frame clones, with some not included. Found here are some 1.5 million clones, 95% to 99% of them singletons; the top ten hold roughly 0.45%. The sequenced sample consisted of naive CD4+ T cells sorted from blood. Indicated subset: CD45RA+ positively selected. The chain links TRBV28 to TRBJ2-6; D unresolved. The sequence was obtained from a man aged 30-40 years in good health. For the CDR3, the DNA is TGTGCCAGCAGTTTAGGAGACTTCTCTGGGGCCAACGTCCTGACTTTC. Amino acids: CASSLGDFSGANVLTF.